This T cell receptor (beta chain) was sequenced for a study of T cells after yellow fever vaccination. Trimming shortened V by 3 bases and J by 4 bases, and 18 bases separated the two germline ends. This CDR3 region has 15 residues. Germline V gene sequence: CDR1 DFQATT, CDR2 SNEGSKA (reference sequence). Production of TCR cDNA was by 5'RACE template switching, which also added a universal primer site and UMIs. Each CDR3 protein is one row after TCRdb ran MiXCR on the 5' RACE reads. This sample has nearly 300,000 distinct CDR3 sequences; around 9.3% occur once, and the top ten carry 3% to 3.5%. Sequencing used CD4+ T cells sorted from PBMCs, obtained 5 days after the yellow fever booster vaccination. This clonotype was sampled from a man in his late teens or twenties who received the YFV17D yellow fever vaccine. V and J are TRBV20-1 and TRBJ1-1; no definite D call. This chain's CDR3 is CSARLFVSGGTEAFF. The CDR3 coding sequence is TGCAGTGCTAGGTTATTTGTCTCGGGAGGCACTGAAGCTTTCTTT.